The next 6 T cell receptor beta chains were all read from a single sample in a study of blood T cell repertoires in COVID-19. Profiled with immunoSEQ multiplex PCR; TCRdb holds only in-frame clones, not every one. In the table there are around 130,000 clones, around 83% of which are singletons. Sequencing input: peripheral blood. Receptors originate from a human donor in a cohort sampled during active COVID-19.

The rearrangement joins TRBV7-6 to TRBJ2-5; 7 bases are a match to TRBD1. The J segment lost 4 bases and the V segment lost 5 bases, leaving 16 bases of the junction unmatched. CDR3 length: 17 residues. Germline V gene data show CDR1 as SGHVS and CDR2 as FNYEAQ. CDR3: CASSTQVRLRGRETQYF. CDR3 coding DNA: TGTGCCAGCAGCACACAAGTTAGGTTAAGGGGGCGAGAGACCCAGTACTTC.

The chain is built from TRBV6-6 and TRBJ1-3; D is undetermined. The CDR3 runs to 11 residues. Germline lookup yields CDR1 MNHNY and CDR2 SVGAGI (reference sequence). The V and J ends lost 6 bases and 3 bases respectively, with 3 bases between them. DNA for the CDR3: TGTGCCAGCAGCAATGGAAACACCATATATTTT. Residues: CASSNGNTIYF.

The rearrangement joins TRBV14 to TRBJ2-1, with 8 bases lining up with TRBD1. With V trimmed by 0 bases and J by 6 bases, 4 bases remained unmatched. The CDR3 has 15 residues. The germline CDR1 and CDR2 sequences are SGHDN and FVKESK. CDR3 sequence: CASSQEDRAGNEQFF. CDR3 coding DNA: TGTGCCAGCAGCCAAGAGGACAGGGCCGGCAATGAGCAGTTCTTC.

The V and J genes are TRBV11-3 and TRBJ2-1; D is undetermined. Trimming took 5 bases from V and 0 from J, leaving 11 bases between them. Germline V gives CDR1 SGHNT, CDR2 YENEEA. There are 15 residues in the CDR3. The CDR3: CASSQLPGSYNEQFF. In DNA form, the CDR3 reads TGTGCCAGCAGCCAGCTTCCGGGCTCCTACAATGAGCAGTTCTTC.

The V and J genes are TRBV7-8 and TRBJ2-7; 7 positions match TRBD1. Germline CDR1 and CDR2: SGHVS and FQNEAQ. V was pared by 1 base and J by 2 bases, with 5 bases of the junction left unmatched. The CDR3 consists of 15 residues. The CDR3 DNA follows: TGTGCCAGCAGCTTAGGTGGGACAGCCGCCTACGAGCAGTACGTC. As protein: CASSLGGTAAYEQYV.

The chain carries TRBV5-1 and TRBJ2-7, with 7 bases fitting TRBD1. Germline values: CDR1 SGHRS, CDR2 YFSETQ. The length of the CDR3 is 15 residues. The V gene end was trimmed by 4 bases and the J gene end by 2 bases; junction bases not matched to a gene: 9. The CDR3 DNA sequence: TGCGCCAGCAGCACTGAACGGGACAGAGCCTACGAGCAGTACGTC. Its translation: CASSTERDRAYEQYV.